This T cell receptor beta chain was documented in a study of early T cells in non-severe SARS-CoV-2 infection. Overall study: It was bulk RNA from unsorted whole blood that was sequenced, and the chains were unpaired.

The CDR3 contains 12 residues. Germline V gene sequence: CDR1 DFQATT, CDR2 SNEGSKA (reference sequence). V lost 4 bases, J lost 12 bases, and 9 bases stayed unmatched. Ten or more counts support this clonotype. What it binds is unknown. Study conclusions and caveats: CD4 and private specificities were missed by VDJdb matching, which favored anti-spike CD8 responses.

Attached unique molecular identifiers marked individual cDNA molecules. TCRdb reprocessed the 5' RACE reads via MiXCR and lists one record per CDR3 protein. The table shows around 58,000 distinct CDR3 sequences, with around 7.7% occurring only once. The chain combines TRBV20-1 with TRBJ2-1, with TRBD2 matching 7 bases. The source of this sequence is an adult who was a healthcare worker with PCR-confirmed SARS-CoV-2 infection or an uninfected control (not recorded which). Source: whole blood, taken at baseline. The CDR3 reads CSAIPAGVWQFF. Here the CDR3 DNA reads TGCAGTGCTATCCCCGCGGGGGTTTGGCAGTTCTTC.